This is a list of T cell receptor beta chains from one sample in a study of T cell responses to AZD1222 COVID-19 vaccine. The repertoire was sequenced with immunoSEQ multiplex PCR; TCRdb's copy has only in-frame clones and lacks some. The data show roughly 100,000 clones, with about 90% seen just once and over 4.5% held by the top ten. Specimen: peripheral blood, collected on day 0 of AZD1222 vaccination. These receptors came from an adult in good health. Each CDR3 is given with its conserved first and last residue. The D gene is left open where the match is weak. For some rows the clone size is stated as once, few or many, or as a class when expanded; others skip it.

j_gene: TRBJ1-2; abundance: .; v_gene: TRBV5-1; d_gene: .; CDR3aa: CASSSSGGNYGYTF; CDR3nt: TGCGCCAGCAGCTCCTCCGGTGGTAACTATGGCTACACCTTC
j_gene: TRBJ1-6; abundance: .; v_gene: TRBV27; d_gene: .; CDR3aa: CASSLSIYPGDASPLHF; CDR3nt: TGTGCCAGCAGTTTATCGATATATCCAGGGGACGCTTCACCCCTCCACTTT
j_gene: TRBJ1-6; abundance: .; v_gene: TRBV7-6; d_gene: .; CDR3aa: CASSLAAGLRSPLHF; CDR3nt: TGTGCCAGCAGCTTAGCGGCGGGGTTACGATCACCCCTCCACTTT
j_gene: TRBJ1-2; abundance: .; v_gene: TRBV4-3; d_gene: .; CDR3aa: CASSQDYAGGAVYGYTF; CDR3nt: TGCGCCAGCAGCCAAGATTATGCAGGCGGAGCTGTCTATGGCTACACCTTC
j_gene: TRBJ1-6; abundance: .; v_gene: TRBV7-9; d_gene: .; CDR3aa: CASSAWGGAASPLHF; CDR3nt: TGTGCCAGCAGCGCCTGGGGTGGGGCTGCTTCACCCCTCCACTTT
j_gene: TRBJ1-3; abundance: .; v_gene: TRBV7-3; d_gene: .; CDR3aa: CASSLNPPSSGNTIYF; CDR3nt: TGTGCCAGCAGCTTAAACCCGCCGAGCTCTGGAAACACCATATATTTT
j_gene: TRBJ2-3; abundance: .; v_gene: TRBV18; d_gene: .; CDR3aa: CASSRSTDTQYF; CDR3nt: TGTGCCAGCTCACGGAGCACAGATACGCAGTATTTT
j_gene: TRBJ1-1; abundance: .; v_gene: TRBV7-2; d_gene: .; CDR3aa: CASSPQGSGTEAFF; CDR3nt: TGTGCCAGCAGCCCCCAGGGAAGTGGTACTGAAGCTTTCTTT
j_gene: TRBJ2-2; abundance: once; v_gene: TRBV10-2; d_gene: .; CDR3aa: CASSLGVGGELFF; CDR3nt: TGCGCCAGCAGTCTTGGGGTTGGTGGAGAGCTGTTTTTT
j_gene: TRBJ2-7; abundance: .; v_gene: TRBV5-1; d_gene: .; CDR3aa: CASSLEGRPGVEQYF; CDR3nt: TGCGCCAGCAGCTTGGAAGGCAGGCCTGGTGTCGAGCAGTACTTC
j_gene: TRBJ2-1; abundance: .; v_gene: TRBV4-2; d_gene: TRBD2; CDR3aa: CASSQEGTSVGGEQFF; CDR3nt: TGTGCCAGCAGCCAAGAAGGGACTAGTGTGGGTGGTGAGCAGTTCTTC
j_gene: TRBJ1-4; abundance: .; v_gene: TRBV19; d_gene: TRBD1; CDR3aa: CASSIQGGANEKLFF; CDR3nt: TGTGCCAGTAGTATACAGGGGGGAGCCAATGAAAAACTGTTTTTT
j_gene: TRBJ1-3; abundance: .; v_gene: TRBV4-1; d_gene: TRBD1; CDR3aa: CASSQAPGQGFSGNTIYF; CDR3nt: TGCGCCAGCAGCCAAGCCCCCGGACAGGGGTTCTCTGGAAACACCATATATTTT
j_gene: TRBJ1-2; abundance: few; v_gene: TRBV5-1; d_gene: .; CDR3aa: CASSFSGTNYGYTF; CDR3nt: TGCGCCAGCAGCTTCTCTGGCACTAACTATGGCTACACCTTC
j_gene: TRBJ2-5; abundance: .; v_gene: TRBV9; d_gene: TRBD2; CDR3aa: CASSGGSGETQYF; CDR3nt: TGTGCCAGCAGCGGCGGGAGTGGGGAGACCCAGTACTTC
j_gene: TRBJ1-1; abundance: few; v_gene: TRBV10-3; d_gene: TRBD1; CDR3aa: CANRDRVNTEAFF; CDR3nt: TGTGCCAACCGGGACAGGGTCAACACTGAAGCTTTCTTT
j_gene: TRBJ1-2; abundance: .; v_gene: TRBV5-1; d_gene: .; CDR3aa: CASSLYTGTNYGYTF; CDR3nt: TGCGCCAGCAGCTTGTATACAGGGACTAACTATGGCTACACCTTC
j_gene: TRBJ2-3; abundance: once; v_gene: TRBV13; d_gene: .; CDR3aa: CASSSRRGSTDTQYF; CDR3nt: TGTGCCAGCAGCTCCCGGAGAGGCAGCACAGATACGCAGTATTTT
j_gene: TRBJ2-7; abundance: .; v_gene: TRBV5-1; d_gene: TRBD1; CDR3aa: CASSPRQGASYEQYF; CDR3nt: TGCGCCAGCAGCCCTCGGCAGGGGGCTTCCTACGAGCAGTACTTC
j_gene: TRBJ2-3; abundance: .; v_gene: TRBV7-2; d_gene: .; CDR3aa: CASSLGRVGHTQYF; CDR3nt: TGTGCCAGCAGCTTAGGCAGGGTCGGCCATACGCAGTATTTT
j_gene: TRBJ2-1; abundance: .; v_gene: TRBV10-1; d_gene: .; CDR3aa: CASSDGPNSYNEQFF; CDR3nt: TGCGCCAGCAGTGACGGTCCGAACTCCTACAATGAGCAGTTCTTC
j_gene: TRBJ2-2; abundance: .; v_gene: TRBV9; d_gene: TRBD2; CDR3aa: CASSVNSGRNTGELFF; CDR3nt: TGTGCCAGCAGCGTAAATAGCGGGAGGAATACCGGGGAGCTGTTTTTT
j_gene: TRBJ1-2; abundance: once; v_gene: TRBV4-1; d_gene: .; CDR3aa: CASSQDAILIYGYTF; CDR3nt: TGCGCCAGCAGCCAAGACGCGATATTGATCTATGGCTACACCTTC
j_gene: TRBJ2-2; abundance: .; v_gene: TRBV27; d_gene: .; CDR3aa: CASSLNGGELFF; CDR3nt: TGTGCCAGCAGTTTAAACGGCGGGGAGCTGTTTTTT
j_gene: TRBJ2-1; abundance: .; v_gene: TRBV5-1; d_gene: .; CDR3aa: CASSAQRVEQFF; CDR3nt: TGCGCCAGCAGCGCCCAGCGGGTTGAGCAGTTCTTC
j_gene: TRBJ2-1; abundance: .; v_gene: TRBV19; d_gene: .; CDR3aa: CASSIARGVANEQFF; CDR3nt: TGTGCCAGTAGTATCGCTAGGGGGGTGGCCAATGAGCAGTTCTTC
j_gene: TRBJ2-7; abundance: .; v_gene: TRBV4-2; d_gene: .; CDR3aa: CASSQDTATYEQYF; CDR3nt: TGTGCCAGCAGCCAAGACACAGCCACCTACGAGCAGTACTTC
j_gene: TRBJ2-2; abundance: .; v_gene: TRBV7-8; d_gene: TRBD1; CDR3aa: CASRYGTDNSGELFF; CDR3nt: TGTGCCAGCAGATATGGGACAGACAATAGCGGGGAGCTGTTTTTT